This T cell receptor (beta chain) was identified during a study of cytomegalovirus exposure and HLA in healthy donors. Points from the study as a whole: HLA-A and HLA-B allele assignments for most subjects were reportedly predicted accurately using TCR beta sequences. The authors confirmed in vitro that three CMV-associated chains were specific for CMV antigens.

For this clone: The antigen remains unidentified.

Trimming shortened V by 5 bases and J by 2 bases, and 13 bases separated the two germline ends. The CDR3 extends over 14 amino acids. CDR1 is SEHNR, CDR2 FQNEAQ, per germline (reference sequence). PCR involved 60 Vbeta and 13 Jbeta primers. Using immunoSEQ multiplex PCR, the repertoire was profiled, and TCRdb retains in-frame clones only, with some absent. The table records about 100,000 clones, about 75% of them present only once. Sequencing used PBMCs. The chain links TRBV7-9 to TRBJ2-7; perhaps TRBD2 as D (6 bases). This TCR was sampled from a male donor in good health and CMV-seropositive. CDR3 in amino acids: CASSVGGVPYEQYF. CDR3 DNA: TGTGCCAGCAGCGTTGGAGGGGTCCCCTACGAGCAGTACTTC.